This T cell receptor (beta chain) was captured in a study of T-cell memory formation after mild COVID-19. Across the study: The study found TCR clusters largely donor specific.

Regarding the study as a whole: In pre-infection memory, a portion of responding clones appeared, which suggested that cross-reactive memory joined.

With regard to this clonotype: Its antigen remains unidentified.

Employing constant-segment primers, 5'RACE generated TCR alpha and TCR beta cDNA libraries bearing sample barcodes and UMIs. Each CDR3 protein gets one entry after TCRdb re-called the 5' RACE reads with MiXCR. Of about 110,000 distinct CDR3 sequences detected, 13% to 15% appear once; the ten largest clones hold 30% to 45%. The source is a man younger than 35 who had mild COVID-19 (a few samples of this study predate the infection). Cell type and time point are not known. The sample comprised PBMCs or a T cell subset sorted from them (not recorded which).

The CDR3, as DNA: TGTGCCAGCAGACCCCCGACAGGGGGCACGGAGACCCAGTACTTC. Translation: CASRPPTGGTETQYF. The gene calls are TRBV27 and TRBJ2-5; 10 bases match TRBD1. Losses at the gene ends were 6 bases for V and 5 bases for J; bases not matched to a gene: 9. Germline assignment: CDR1 MNHEY and CDR2 SMNVEV (reference sequence). The CDR3 contains 15 residues.